This TCR beta chain is drawn from a study of blood T cell repertoires in COVID-19. The wider study: Researchers got acute and convalescent COVID-19 samples from the United States, Italy and Spain. Sources were T cells, B-cell-depleted T cells, or PBMCs; the material itself was cDNA or gDNA.

V lost 7 bases to trimming and J lost 6 bases, with 28 bases between them. Per the germline V gene, CDR1 is SGHDT and CDR2 is YYEEEE. There are 17 residues in the CDR3. As processed by the authors: Scientists estimated how many nucleated cells there were by amplifying reference gene primers. The protocol was immunoSEQ multiplex PCR, while the TCRdb copy is restricted to in-frame clones and leaves out a portion. For V, J and clone size, that table is used; D and trimming come from the DNA. This table holds over 85,000 clones, roughly 90% found once. The material sequenced was peripheral blood. This rearrangement joins TRBV5-6 to TRBJ2-5; TRBD2 is a possible D gene (6 bases). This clonotype was sampled from a human donor with active COVID-19. The donor label of this sample is uncertain. In DNA, the CDR3 is TGTGCCAGCGGGTCCACTAGCCTCCGCTTGGGGTTAAAGACCCAGTACTTC. Its protein is CASGSTSLRLGLKTQYF.